This T cell receptor (beta chain) was obtained from a study of blood T cell repertoires in COVID-19. The CDR3 runs 14 residues. J gave up 4 bases and V 3 bases, and 5 bases lay outside the gene matches. Per germline, CDR1 KGHSH and CDR2 LQKENI. Produced via immunoSEQ multiplex PCR; TCRdb's table is partial and in-frame only. There are some 90,000 clones in the sample; 80% occur only once, and 19% lies in the top ten. The chain links TRBV18 to TRBJ2-7; 8 bases are a match to TRBD2. Sample: peripheral blood. The TCR sequence derives from a human donor in a cohort sampled during active COVID-19. CDR3 in DNA: TGTGCCAGCTCACCTGGACTAGCCAGGTACGAGCAGTACTTC. Encoded protein: CASSPGLARYEQYF.